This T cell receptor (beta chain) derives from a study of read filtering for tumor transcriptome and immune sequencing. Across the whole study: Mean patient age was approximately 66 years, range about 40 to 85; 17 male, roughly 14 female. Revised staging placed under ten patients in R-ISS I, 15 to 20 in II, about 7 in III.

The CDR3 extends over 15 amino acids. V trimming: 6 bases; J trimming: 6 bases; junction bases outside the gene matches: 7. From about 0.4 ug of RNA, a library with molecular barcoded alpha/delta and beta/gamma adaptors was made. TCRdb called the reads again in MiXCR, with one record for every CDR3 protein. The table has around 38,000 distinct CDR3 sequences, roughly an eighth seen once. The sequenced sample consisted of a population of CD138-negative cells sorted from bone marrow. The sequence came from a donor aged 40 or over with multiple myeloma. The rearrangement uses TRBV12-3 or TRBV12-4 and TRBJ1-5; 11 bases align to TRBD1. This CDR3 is CASSMDRGRAQPQHF. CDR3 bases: TGTGCCAGCAGCATGGACAGGGGGCGGGCTCAGCCCCAGCATTTT.